Listed below are T cell receptor beta chains from one sample, sequenced in a study of T cells in localized non-small cell lung cancer. Only in-frame clones appear in the TCRdb table, and some are missing; sequencing was by immunoSEQ multiplex PCR. The sample consists of about 2,600 clones, 24% of them appearing once. The sequencing here drew on lung tumor tissue, taken before any cancer treatment. Source of these receptors: a woman aged 35 to 75 with stage I lung adenocarcinoma. Each CDR3 is given with its conserved first and last residue. The D gene is left open where the match is weak. A row's size may be missing; if present it is once, few, many or a size class.

d_gene	abundance	v_gene	j_gene	CDR3nt	CDR3aa
TRBD1	few	TRBV11-3	TRBJ2-7	TGTGCCAGCAGCTTTATAGACAGGGCCTACGAGCAGTACTTC	CASSFIDRAYEQYF
TRBD1	few	TRBV29-1	TRBJ1-3	TGCAGCGTTATATTATACAAAACCGGGACAGTGAACTCTGGAAACACCATATATTTT	CSVILYKTGTVNSGNTIYF
.	medium-sized	TRBV6-8	TRBJ1-5	TGTGCCAGCAGTTACTCGGCCTCGGAGGCTGATTTAAGCAATCAGCCCCAGCATTTT	CASSYSASEADLSNQPQHF
TRBD1	.	TRBV11-3	TRBJ2-1	TGTGCCAGCAGCCCCGGGACAGGGCAGTCATGGGGGCAGTTCTTC	CASSPGTGQSWGQFF
.	few	TRBV6-8	TRBJ1-4	TGTGCCAGCAGTACCCAGACAGGCGGCAAAGAAAAACTGTTTTTT	CASSTQTGGKEKLFF
TRBD2	medium-sized	TRBV11-3	TRBJ2-2	TGTGCCAGCAGCTTAGAGCTAGCGGGAGTCAGCACCGGGGAGCTGTTTTTT	CASSLELAGVSTGELFF
.	.	TRBV9	TRBJ1-1	TGTGCCAGCGGTAAAATAGAGGGGGTAGTCACTGAAGCTTTCTTT	CASGKIEGVVTEAFF
.	.	TRBV6-8	TRBJ1-4	TGTGCCAGCAGTACCGACCTGGCTAATGAAAAACTGTTTTTT	CASSTDLANEKLFF
TRBD2	.	TRBV19	TRBJ2-1	TGTGCCAGTAGGTCTCGAGCGGGGAACAATGAGCAGTTCTTC	CASRSRAGNNEQFF
.	few	TRBV6-8	TRBJ2-3	TGTGCCAGCAGTTACTCCGGGCAGAAGAAAGATACGCAGTATTTT	CASSYSGQKKDTQYF
.	.	TRBV28	TRBJ1-2	TGTGCCAGCGGGTTCCCTAACTATGGCTACACCTTC	CASGFPNYGYTF
.	.	TRBV5-1	TRBJ1-1	TGCGCCAGCAGCCCCGGGGTGCGGGGAAGGACTGAAGCTTTCTTT	CASSPGVRGRTEAFF
.	few	TRBV18	TRBJ2-3	TGTGCCAGCTCACCAGGGGCGGGAAGGACAGATACGCAGTATTTT	CASSPGAGRTDTQYF
.	.	TRBV18	TRBJ1-3	TGTGCCAGCTCACCATGGGACCAGAGCTCTGGAAACACCATATATTTT	CASSPWDQSSGNTIYF
TRBD1	few	TRBV29-1	TRBJ1-1	TGCAGCGTTCGGACAGGGGTAACTGAAGCTTTCTTT	CSVRTGVTEAFF
.	.	TRBV18	TRBJ2-1	TGTGCCAGCTCACCGTCCCACTCCTACAATGAGCAGTTCTTC	CASSPSHSYNEQFF
.	few	TRBV6-8	TRBJ1-5	TGTGCCAGCAGTTACTCGGGTCAGGGCTCGACTACCCCTCGCAATCAGCCCCAGCATTTT	CASSYSGQGSTTPRNQPQHF
.	few	TRBV11-3	TRBJ2-7	TGTGCCAGCAGTTATAGGACGGCGACCTACGAGCAGTACTTC	CASSYRTATYEQYF
TRBD1	medium-sized	TRBV11-3	TRBJ1-5	TGTGCCAGCAGCTTACTAGGGACAGGCAATCAGCCCCAGCATTTT	CASSLLGTGNQPQHF
.	few	TRBV29-1	TRBJ1-1	TGCAGCGTTGAAGATACAGGGCTGAACACTGAAGCTTTCTTT	CSVEDTGLNTEAFF
.	.	TRBV9	TRBJ2-2	TGTGCCAGCAGCGTAGCTACTAGCCCCAACACCGGGGAGCTGTTTTTT	CASSVATSPNTGELFF
.	.	TRBV23-1	TRBJ1-1	TGCGCCAGCAGCCCTCAACAGGGAACTGAAGCTTTCTTT	CASSPQQGTEAFF
.	few	TRBV28	TRBJ2-7	TGTGCCAGCAGTACAAAACTCATAGATGGGTCAGACTACGAGCAGTACTTC	CASSTKLIDGSDYEQYF
TRBD1	.	TRBV9	TRBJ1-4	TGTGCCAGCAGTGCTTCCGGGACAGGGGCGGGGGAAAAACTGTTTTTT	CASSASGTGAGEKLFF
.	.	TRBV10-3	TRBJ1-2	TGTGCCATCAGTGAGTCGCCCACTAACTATGGCTACACCTTC	CAISESPTNYGYTF
TRBD1	.	TRBV5-1	TRBJ2-1	TGCGCCAGCAGCTCTCAGCCCACACAGGGGAATGAGCAGTTCTTC	CASSSQPTQGNEQFF
.	few	TRBV11-3	TRBJ2-2	TGTGCCAGCAGCCCCGGACCTCAGAACACCGGGGAGCTGTTTTTT	CASSPGPQNTGELFF
TRBD1	few	TRBV9	TRBJ1-4	TGTGCCAGCAGCTTGAGGGACAGATTTAATGAAAAACTGTTTTTT	CASSLRDRFNEKLFF
.	large	TRBV29-1	TRBJ1-1	TGCAGCGTGATTGGGGGGGCTACTGAAGCTTTCTTT	CSVIGGATEAFF
.	medium-sized	TRBV7-2	TRBJ1-5	TGTGCCAGCAGCTATTTTGACGAACAGCCCCAGCATTTT	CASSYFDEQPQHF
TRBD2	few	TRBV6-8	TRBJ2-7	TGTGCCAGCAGCCGTCTGACTAGCGGGAGTACTCACGAGCAGTACTTC	CASSRLTSGSTHEQYF
.	.	TRBV19	TRBJ2-3	TGTGCCAGTAGTATAGACATCACAGATACGCAGTATTTT	CASSIDITDTQYF
.	.	TRBV9	TRBJ1-2	TGTGCCAGCACGGACCCCCAGTATGGCTACACCTTC	CASTDPQYGYTF
TRBD1	few	TRBV19	TRBJ1-5	TGTGCCAGTAGTAACCTTGACAGGGGAGCAAATCAGCCCCAGCATTTT	CASSNLDRGANQPQHF
.	once	TRBV14	TRBJ2-7	TGTGCCAGCAGCCCAGGGTTCTACGAGCAGTACTTC	CASSPGFYEQYF
.	.	TRBV15	TRBJ1-1	TGTGCCACCAGCAGACATGTAGGGTTGAACACTGAAGCTTTCTTT	CATSRHVGLNTEAFF
TRBD2	few	TRBV6-8	TRBJ2-1	TGTGCCAGCAGTCGACTAGCGGACAATGAGCAGTTCTTC	CASSRLADNEQFF
.	.	TRBV15	TRBJ1-2	TGTGCCACCAGCCCTAGGGGGGCGGGGAGTAGTGGCTACACCTTC	CATSPRGAGSSGYTF
TRBD1	.	TRBV18	TRBJ2-6	TGTGCCAGCTCAGTCAGTGGGACAGGGAGCTCTGGGGCCAACGTCCTGACTTTC	CASSVSGTGSSGANVLTF
TRBD1	.	TRBV28	TRBJ2-3	TGTGCCAGCAGTTTCTATCGGCGCGGCAGGGGGGATACGCAGTATTTT	CASSFYRRGRGDTQYF
.	large	TRBV28	TRBJ1-3	TGTGCCAGCAGTTTGGTACAGTCCTCTGGAAACGCCATATATTTT	CASSLVQSSGNAIYF
.	.	TRBV4-1	TRBJ1-4	TGCGCCAGCAGCCAAGGGTGGGAAAAACTGTTTTTT	CASSQGWEKLFF
.	.	TRBV5-1	TRBJ2-7	TGCGCCAGCAGCTGGACGGGGGGCCGGAGCTCCTACGAGCAGTACTTC	CASSWTGGRSSYEQYF
.	few	TRBV6-8	TRBJ1-4	TGTGCCAGCAGGCTCCCGGGTGGGGCTGAAAAACTGTTTTTT	CASRLPGGAEKLFF
.	few	TRBV6-8	TRBJ1-1	TGTGCCAGCAAGGGGGTGGGGGGAGGCACTGAAGCTTTCTTT	CASKGVGGGTEAFF
.	few	TRBV11-3	TRBJ1-2	TGTGCCAGCAGCCAAACGACAGGATTGTATGGCTACACCTTC	CASSQTTGLYGYTF